This is a list of T cell receptor beta chains from one sample in a study of shared T cell receptors in the human thymus. The table came from immunoSEQ multiplex PCR; TCRdb's copy has only in-frame clones and leaves some out. The sample consists of about 540,000 clones, approximately 78% of them appearing once. These data also formed part of another study, on human thymus T cells.

Sequences were obtained from thymocytes. Every receptor here comes from a boy under two years old with a congenital heart defect. Both conserved end residues are part of each CDR3. D genes are given only for firm matches. Clone size is shown for a subset of rows, as once, few, many or a class of expanded clone.

j_gene: TRBJ2-2; abundance: NA; d_gene: TRBD2; v_gene: TRBV7-6; CDR3aa: CASSSRRAGGPSNTGELFF; CDR3nt: TGTGCCAGCAGCTCGCGAAGAGCGGGAGGGCCCTCGAACACCGGGGAGCTGTTTTTT
j_gene: TRBJ2-1; abundance: NA; d_gene: TRBD1; v_gene: TRBV27; CDR3aa: CASGFRGFNEQFF; CDR3nt: TGTGCCAGCGGGTTCAGGGGGTTCAATGAGCAGTTCTTC
j_gene: TRBJ2-7; abundance: NA; d_gene: TRBD2; v_gene: TRBV7-2; CDR3aa: CASSPLAARGEQYF; CDR3nt: TGTGCCAGCAGTCCACTAGCGGCCCGTGGCGAGCAGTACTTC
j_gene: TRBJ2-1; abundance: NA; d_gene: NA; v_gene: TRBV28; CDR3aa: CASSFRTASYNEQFF; CDR3nt: TGTGCCAGCAGTTTCAGGACAGCCTCCTACAATGAGCAGTTCTTC
j_gene: TRBJ2-3; abundance: NA; d_gene: NA; v_gene: TRBV15; CDR3aa: CATSRDSTGKETDTQYF; CDR3nt: TGTGCCACCAGCAGAGATAGTACAGGAAAAGAAACAGATACGCAGTATTTT
j_gene: TRBJ2-7; abundance: NA; d_gene: NA; v_gene: TRBV28; CDR3aa: CASRTFGGSYEQYF; CDR3nt: TGTGCCAGCAGGACTTTCGGGGGATCCTACGAGCAGTACTTC
j_gene: TRBJ2-3; abundance: NA; d_gene: TRBD2; v_gene: TRBV7-7; CDR3aa: CASSPTGTSGRASTDTQYF; CDR3nt: TGTGCCAGCAGCCCGACCGGGACTAGCGGGAGGGCCTCCACAGATACGCAGTATTTT
j_gene: TRBJ2-3; abundance: NA; d_gene: NA; v_gene: TRBV28; CDR3aa: CASKLRGGASTDTQYF; CDR3nt: TGTGCCAGCAAATTAAGAGGCGGGGCCAGCACAGATACGCAGTATTTT
j_gene: TRBJ2-7; abundance: NA; d_gene: NA; v_gene: TRBV30; CDR3aa: CAWINTRSSYEQYF; CDR3nt: TGTGCCTGGATCAACACCCGGAGCTCCTACGAGCAGTACTTC
j_gene: TRBJ1-4; abundance: NA; d_gene: TRBD1; v_gene: TRBV29-1; CDR3aa: CSVGMTGINEKLFF; CDR3nt: TGCAGCGTCGGAATGACAGGGATTAATGAAAAACTGTTTTTT
j_gene: TRBJ2-1; abundance: NA; d_gene: NA; v_gene: TRBV7-9; CDR3aa: CASSSGSNNEQFF; CDR3nt: TGTGCCAGCAGCTCAGGAAGTAACAATGAGCAGTTCTTC
j_gene: TRBJ2-7; abundance: once; d_gene: TRBD2; v_gene: TRBV27; CDR3aa: CASSLTNSGRSSYEQYF; CDR3nt: TGTGCCAGCAGTTTAACGAATAGCGGGAGGTCATCCTACGAGCAGTACTTC
j_gene: TRBJ1-3; abundance: NA; d_gene: NA; v_gene: TRBV9; CDR3aa: CASSAPPGNTIYF; CDR3nt: TGTGCCAGCAGCGCCCCTCCTGGAAACACCATATATTTT
j_gene: TRBJ2-7; abundance: NA; d_gene: TRBD2; v_gene: TRBV14; CDR3aa: CASSQASSGKRYEQYF; CDR3nt: TGTGCCAGCAGCCAAGCCTCTAGCGGGAAGCGCTACGAGCAGTACTTC
j_gene: TRBJ2-5; abundance: NA; d_gene: TRBD1; v_gene: TRBV7-2; CDR3aa: CASSLSGQGGQETQYF; CDR3nt: TGTGCCAGCAGCTTATCAGGACAGGGAGGTCAAGAGACCCAGTACTTC
j_gene: TRBJ2-1; abundance: once; d_gene: TRBD2; v_gene: TRBV15; CDR3aa: CATSRARLADLGSYNEQFF; CDR3nt: TGTGCCACCAGCAGAGCTAGACTAGCGGACTTAGGCTCCTACAATGAGCAGTTCTTC
j_gene: TRBJ2-7; abundance: NA; d_gene: TRBD2; v_gene: TRBV27; CDR3aa: CASSLRTSGSGASYEQYF; CDR3nt: TGTGCCAGCAGTCTTCGGACTAGCGGGAGCGGGGCTTCCTACGAGCAGTACTTC
j_gene: TRBJ2-3; abundance: few; d_gene: TRBD2; v_gene: TRBV4-3; CDR3aa: CASSQDRRLAGALCTDTQYF; CDR3nt: TGCGCCAGCAGCCAAGATCGTCGGCTAGCGGGAGCTCTTTGCACAGATACGCAGTATTTT
j_gene: TRBJ1-1; abundance: NA; d_gene: NA; v_gene: TRBV29-1; CDR3aa: CSVVLSDPTEAFF; CDR3nt: TGCAGCGTTGTGCTGAGCGACCCCACTGAAGCTTTCTTT
j_gene: TRBJ2-7; abundance: NA; d_gene: TRBD2; v_gene: TRBV28; CDR3aa: CASSLRGMGIGYEQYF; CDR3nt: TGTGCCAGCAGTTTGCGGGGGATGGGCATCGGTTACGAGCAGTACTTC
j_gene: TRBJ1-1; abundance: NA; d_gene: NA; v_gene: TRBV27; CDR3aa: CASGDAGTEAFF; CDR3nt: TGTGCCAGCGGGGATGCGGGGACTGAAGCTTTCTTT
j_gene: TRBJ1-4; abundance: once; d_gene: NA; v_gene: TRBV25-1; CDR3aa: CASSELRGNEKLFF; CDR3nt: TGTGCCAGCAGTGAATTGCGAGGGAATGAAAAACTGTTTTTT
j_gene: TRBJ2-1; abundance: few; d_gene: NA; v_gene: TRBV19; CDR3aa: CASSMGGTPYNEQFF; CDR3nt: TGTGCCAGTAGTATGGGAGGGACACCCTACAATGAGCAGTTCTTC
j_gene: TRBJ2-2; abundance: NA; d_gene: NA; v_gene: TRBV4-1; CDR3aa: CASSPRAGSITGELFF; CDR3nt: TGCGCCAGCAGCCCTCGTGCCGGGAGTATTACCGGGGAGCTGTTTTTT
j_gene: TRBJ2-2; abundance: few; d_gene: TRBD2; v_gene: TRBV30; CDR3aa: CAWSGLAGISGELFF; CDR3nt: TGTGCCTGGAGTGGGCTAGCGGGAATCTCCGGGGAGCTGTTTTTT
j_gene: TRBJ2-3; abundance: NA; d_gene: TRBD2; v_gene: TRBV5-1; CDR3aa: CASSPGRTSRDTQYF; CDR3nt: TGCGCCAGCAGCCCGGGGAGGACTAGCAGGGATACGCAGTATTTT
j_gene: TRBJ2-4; abundance: NA; d_gene: TRBD2; v_gene: TRBV5-6; CDR3aa: CASSLGLAAKNIQYF; CDR3nt: TGTGCCAGCAGCTTGGGACTAGCGGCAAAAAACATTCAGTACTTC
j_gene: TRBJ2-3; abundance: NA; d_gene: TRBD2; v_gene: TRBV11-3; CDR3aa: CASSPSGRADTQYF; CDR3nt: TGTGCCAGCAGTCCCAGCGGGAGAGCAGATACGCAGTATTTT
j_gene: TRBJ1-4; abundance: NA; d_gene: TRBD1; v_gene: TRBV11-2; CDR3aa: CASSLDRRQGKNEKLFF; CDR3nt: TGTGCCAGCAGCTTAGATCGGCGACAGGGGAAGAACGAAAAACTGTTTTTT
j_gene: TRBJ2-7; abundance: NA; d_gene: NA; v_gene: TRBV28; CDR3aa: CASSLLGREQYF; CDR3nt: TGTGCCAGCAGTTTACTGGGGCGCGAGCAGTACTTC
j_gene: TRBJ2-1; abundance: NA; d_gene: TRBD2; v_gene: TRBV5-1; CDR3aa: CASSFTSGSSWLQFF; CDR3nt: TGCGCCAGCAGCTTTACTAGCGGGAGTTCTTGGTTGCAGTTCTTC
j_gene: TRBJ2-1; abundance: NA; d_gene: TRBD2; v_gene: TRBV6-4; CDR3aa: CASSASGLAGKSYNEQFF; CDR3nt: TGTGCCAGCAGCGCCTCGGGACTAGCGGGAAAGTCCTACAATGAGCAGTTCTTC
j_gene: TRBJ2-2; abundance: NA; d_gene: TRBD1; v_gene: TRBV19; CDR3aa: CASSRANGLITGGANTGELFF; CDR3nt: TGTGCCAGTTCTCGCGCTAATGGCCTTATAACAGGGGGCGCGAACACCGGGGAGCTGTTTTTT
j_gene: TRBJ2-2; abundance: NA; d_gene: TRBD2; v_gene: TRBV5-1; CDR3aa: CASSPPRTSGRWVGELFF; CDR3nt: TGCGCCAGCAGCCCCCCGCGGACTAGCGGGAGATGGGTCGGGGAGCTGTTTTTT
j_gene: TRBJ2-5; abundance: NA; d_gene: NA; v_gene: TRBV21-1; CDR3aa: CASSRGPGLVQETQYF; CDR3nt: TGTGCCAGCAGCAGAGGTCCGGGACTAGTGCAAGAGACCCAGTACTTC
j_gene: TRBJ2-7; abundance: NA; d_gene: NA; v_gene: TRBV6-5; CDR3aa: CASSFLANPYEQYF; CDR3nt: TGTGCCAGCAGTTTCCTAGCGAACCCTTACGAGCAGTACTTC